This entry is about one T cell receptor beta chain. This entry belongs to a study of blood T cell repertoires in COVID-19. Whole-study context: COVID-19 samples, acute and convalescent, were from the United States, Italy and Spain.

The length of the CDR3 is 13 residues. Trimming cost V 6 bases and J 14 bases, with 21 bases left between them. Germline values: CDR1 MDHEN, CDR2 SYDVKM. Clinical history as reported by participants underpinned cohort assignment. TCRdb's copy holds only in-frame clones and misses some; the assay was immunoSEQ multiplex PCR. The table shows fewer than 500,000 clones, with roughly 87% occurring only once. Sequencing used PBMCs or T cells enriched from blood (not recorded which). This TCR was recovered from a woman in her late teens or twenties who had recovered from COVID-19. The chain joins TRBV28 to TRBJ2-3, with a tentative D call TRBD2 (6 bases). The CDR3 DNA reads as TGTGCCAGCAGGCTCACCCAGGGAGGAAAGGCGTATTTT. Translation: CASRLTQGGKAYF.